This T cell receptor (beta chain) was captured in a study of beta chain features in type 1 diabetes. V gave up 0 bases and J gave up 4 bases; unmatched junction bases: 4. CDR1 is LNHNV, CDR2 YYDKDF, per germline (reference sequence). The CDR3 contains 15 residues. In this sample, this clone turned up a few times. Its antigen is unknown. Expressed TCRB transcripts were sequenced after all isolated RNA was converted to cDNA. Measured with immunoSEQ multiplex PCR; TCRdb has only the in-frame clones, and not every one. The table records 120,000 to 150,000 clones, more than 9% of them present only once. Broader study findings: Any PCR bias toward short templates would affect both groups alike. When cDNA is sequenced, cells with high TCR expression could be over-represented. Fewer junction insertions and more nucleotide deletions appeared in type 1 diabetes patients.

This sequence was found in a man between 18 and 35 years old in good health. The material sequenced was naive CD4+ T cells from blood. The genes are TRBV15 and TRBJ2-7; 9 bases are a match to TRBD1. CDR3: CATSRELQGAYEQYF. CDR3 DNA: TGTGCCACCAGCAGAGAGCTACAGGGGGCTTACGAGCAGTACTTC.